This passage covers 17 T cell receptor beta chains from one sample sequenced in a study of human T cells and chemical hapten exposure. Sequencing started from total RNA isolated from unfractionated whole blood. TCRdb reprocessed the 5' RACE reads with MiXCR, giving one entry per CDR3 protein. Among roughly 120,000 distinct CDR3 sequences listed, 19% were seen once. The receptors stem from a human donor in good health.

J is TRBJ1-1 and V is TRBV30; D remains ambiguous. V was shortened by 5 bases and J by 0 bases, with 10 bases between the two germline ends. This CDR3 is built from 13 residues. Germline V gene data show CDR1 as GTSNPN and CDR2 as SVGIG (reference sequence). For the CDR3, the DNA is TGTGCCTGGGGTTTGATAGTGAACACTGAAGCTTTCTTT. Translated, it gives CAWGLIVNTEAFF.

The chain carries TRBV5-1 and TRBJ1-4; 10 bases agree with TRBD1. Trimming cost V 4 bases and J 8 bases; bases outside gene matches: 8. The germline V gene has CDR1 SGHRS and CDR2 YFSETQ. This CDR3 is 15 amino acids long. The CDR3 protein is CASSGRTGGKEKLFF. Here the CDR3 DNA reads TGCGCCAGCAGCGGAAGGACAGGGGGAAAAGAAAAACTGTTTTTT.

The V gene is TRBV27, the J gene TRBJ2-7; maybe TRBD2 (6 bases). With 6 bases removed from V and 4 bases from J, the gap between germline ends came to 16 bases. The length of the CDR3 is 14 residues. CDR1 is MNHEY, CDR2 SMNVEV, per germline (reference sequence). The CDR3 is CASSLGLLRYEQYF. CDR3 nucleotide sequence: TGTGCCAGCAGCCTGGGACTCCTACGGTACGAGCAGTACTTC.

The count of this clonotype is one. The CDR3 DNA reads TGTGCCAGCAGGGGACAGGGACAAGAGACCCAGTACTTC. Protein product: CASRGQGQETQYF. The chain joins TRBV27 to TRBJ2-5, with TRBD1 identical over 9 bases. CDR1 and CDR2 (germline): MNHEY, SMNVEV (reference sequence). After removal of 6 bases from V and 2 bases from J, the junction contained 1 base not matched to a gene. This CDR3 comprises 13 residues.

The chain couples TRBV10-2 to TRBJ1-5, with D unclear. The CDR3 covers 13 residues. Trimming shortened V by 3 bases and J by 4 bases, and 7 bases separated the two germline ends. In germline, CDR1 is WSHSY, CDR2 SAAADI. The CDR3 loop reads CASSDRFNQPQHF. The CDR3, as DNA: TGCGCCAGCAGTGATCGGTTTAATCAGCCCCAGCATTTT.

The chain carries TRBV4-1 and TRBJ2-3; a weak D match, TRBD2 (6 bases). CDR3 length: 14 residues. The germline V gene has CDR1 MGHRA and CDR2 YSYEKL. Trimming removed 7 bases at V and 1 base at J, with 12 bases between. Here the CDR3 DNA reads TGCGCCAGCAAGGACTACCGGGGCACAGATACGCAGTATTTT. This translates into CASKDYRGTDTQYF.

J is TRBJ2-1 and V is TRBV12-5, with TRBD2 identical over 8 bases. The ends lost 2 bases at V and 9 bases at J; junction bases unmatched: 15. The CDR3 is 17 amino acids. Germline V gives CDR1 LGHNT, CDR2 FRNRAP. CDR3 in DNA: TGTGCTAGTGGTTTGTCCCGGGGGGGAGTTGTGCTGGGTGAGCAGTTCTTC. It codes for CASGLSRGGVVLGEQFF. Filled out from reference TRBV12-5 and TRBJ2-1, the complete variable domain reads DARVTQTPRHKVTEMGQEVTMRCQPILGHNTVFWYRQTMMQGLELLAYFRNRAPLDDSGMPKDRFSAEMPDATLATLKIQPSEPRDSAVYFCASGLSRGGVVLGEQFFGPGTRLTVL.

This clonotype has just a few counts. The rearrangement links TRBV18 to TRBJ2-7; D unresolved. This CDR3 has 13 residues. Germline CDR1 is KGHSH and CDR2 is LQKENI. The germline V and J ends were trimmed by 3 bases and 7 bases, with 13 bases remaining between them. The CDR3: CASSPVSLWEQYF. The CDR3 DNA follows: TGTGCCAGCTCACCGGTTTCCCTGTGGGAGCAGTACTTC.

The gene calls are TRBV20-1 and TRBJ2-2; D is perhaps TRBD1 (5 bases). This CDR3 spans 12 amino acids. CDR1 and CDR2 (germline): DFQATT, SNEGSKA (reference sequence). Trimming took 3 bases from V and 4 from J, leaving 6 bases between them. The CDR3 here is CSASQGTGELFF. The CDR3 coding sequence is TGCAGTGCTAGTCAGGGCACCGGGGAGCTGTTTTTT.

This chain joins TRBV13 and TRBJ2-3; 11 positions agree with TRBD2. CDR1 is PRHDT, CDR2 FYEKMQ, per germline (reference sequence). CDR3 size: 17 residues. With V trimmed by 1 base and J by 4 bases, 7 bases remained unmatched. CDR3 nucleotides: TGTGCCAGCAGCTTAGAGCTAGCGGGAGGAGGGGCAGATACGCAGTATTTT. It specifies CASSLELAGGGADTQYF.

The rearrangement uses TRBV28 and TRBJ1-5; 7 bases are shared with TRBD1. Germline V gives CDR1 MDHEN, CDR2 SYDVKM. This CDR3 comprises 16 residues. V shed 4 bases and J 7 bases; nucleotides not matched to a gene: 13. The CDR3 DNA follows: TGTGCCAGCAGTTCAAATGAGGGGGCCTCGGGCCAGCCCCAGCATTTT. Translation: CASSSNEGASGQPQHF.

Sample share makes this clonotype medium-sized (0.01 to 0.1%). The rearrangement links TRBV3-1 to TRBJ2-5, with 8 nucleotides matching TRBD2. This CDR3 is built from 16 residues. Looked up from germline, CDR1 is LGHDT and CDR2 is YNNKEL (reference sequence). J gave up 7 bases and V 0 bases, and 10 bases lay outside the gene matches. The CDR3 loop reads CASSQDPREGRVTQYF. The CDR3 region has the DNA TGTGCCAGCAGCCAAGATCCACGGGAGGGCCGGGTGACCCAGTACTTC.

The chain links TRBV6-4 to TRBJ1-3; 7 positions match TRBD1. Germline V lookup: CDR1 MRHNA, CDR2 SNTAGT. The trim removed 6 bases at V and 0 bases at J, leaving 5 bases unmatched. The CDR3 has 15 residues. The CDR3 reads CASRDGTASGNTIYF. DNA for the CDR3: TGTGCCAGCAGAGACGGGACAGCCTCTGGAAACACCATATATTTT.

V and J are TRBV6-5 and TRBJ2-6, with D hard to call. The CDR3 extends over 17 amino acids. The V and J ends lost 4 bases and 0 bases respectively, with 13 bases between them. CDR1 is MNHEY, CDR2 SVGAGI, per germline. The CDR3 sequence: CASSSTFWSSGANVLTF. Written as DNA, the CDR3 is TGTGCCAGCAGTTCCACCTTCTGGAGCTCTGGGGCCAACGTCCTGACTTTC.

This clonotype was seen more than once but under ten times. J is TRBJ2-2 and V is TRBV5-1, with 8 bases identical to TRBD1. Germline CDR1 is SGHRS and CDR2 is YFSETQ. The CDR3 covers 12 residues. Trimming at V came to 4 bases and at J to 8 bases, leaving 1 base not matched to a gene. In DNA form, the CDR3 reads TGCGCCAGCAGCCGGACAGGGGGGGAGCTGTTTTTT. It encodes CASSRTGGELFF.

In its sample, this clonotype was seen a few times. CDR3 nucleotide sequence: TGTGCCTGGAGTGGGGACAGTCGGAATCAGCCCCAGCATTTT. Residues: CAWSGDSRNQPQHF. The rearrangement joins TRBV30 to TRBJ1-5; 7 bases fit TRBD1. Trimming removed 1 base from V and 4 bases from J; junction bases left unmatched: 4. The CDR3 has 14 residues. CDR1 is GTSNPN and CDR2 is SVGIG in the germline V gene (reference sequence).

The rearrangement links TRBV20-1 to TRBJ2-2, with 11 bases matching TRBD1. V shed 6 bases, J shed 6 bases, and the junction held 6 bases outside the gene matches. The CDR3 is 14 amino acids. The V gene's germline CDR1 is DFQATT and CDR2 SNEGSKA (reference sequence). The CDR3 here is CSAPRGQGAGELFF. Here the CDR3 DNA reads TGCAGTGCCCCCCGGGGACAGGGGGCCGGGGAGCTGTTTTTT.